This entry lists 27 T cell receptor beta chains sequenced from one sample in a study of cytomegalovirus exposure and HLA in healthy donors. 13 Jbeta primers and 60 Vbeta primers were used for the PCR. Method: immunoSEQ multiplex PCR; TCRdb's copy keeps in-frame clones and lacks some. The table has more than 85,000 clones, around 86% seen once. Sequencing was carried out using PBMCs. The receptors shown here come from a woman aged 25 to 45 in good health and CMV-seronegative.

This chain connects TRBV27 to TRBJ2-6, with a possible D match to TRBD2 (6 bases). The germline gives CDR1 MNHEY, CDR2 SMNVEV (reference sequence). V lost 6 bases, J lost 3 bases, and 9 bases lay in between. There are 14 residues in the CDR3. CDR3 sequence: CASRRGGGANVLTF. The CDR3 DNA is TGTGCCAGCAGGAGGGGAGGTGGGGCCAACGTCCTGACTTTC.

The chain recombines TRBV7-2 with TRBJ2-1; 7 bases fit TRBD2. Germline values: CDR1 SGHTA, CDR2 FQGNSA. This CDR3 has 13 amino acids. The V segment lost 0 bases and the J segment 10 bases; nucleotides outside the gene matches: 3. CDR3 residues: CASSLARAGEQFF. For the CDR3, the DNA is TGTGCCAGCAGCTTAGCTCGAGCGGGAGAGCAGTTCTTC.

The chain recombines TRBV27 with TRBJ2-1; 10 nucleotides agree with TRBD2. Trimming at V came to 5 bases and at J to 0 bases, leaving 13 bases not matched to a gene. Germline V gives CDR1 MNHEY, CDR2 SMNVEV (reference sequence). This CDR3 is 19 amino acids long. The CDR3 DNA follows: TGTGCCAGCAGTCTAGACGCACTAGCGGGGATCAGCTCCTACAATGAGCAGTTCTTC. Translation gives CASSLDALAGISSYNEQFF.

The rearrangement joins TRBV27 to TRBJ2-2, with D tentatively TRBD2 (5 bases). Germline loops: CDR1 MNHEY, CDR2 SMNVEV (reference sequence). CDR3 length equals 16 residues. The V gene lost 1 base and the J gene lost 2 bases, with 11 bases spanning the gap. CDR3 in amino acids: CASSLFAGTNTGELFF. The CDR3 DNA sequence: TGTGCCAGCAGTTTATTTGCGGGTACAAACACCGGGGAGCTGTTTTTT.

The chain combines TRBV4-3 with TRBJ2-1; the match to TRBD2 covers 7 bases. V shed 0 bases and J 10 bases; nucleotides not matched to a gene: 15. Germline V lookup: CDR1 LGHNA, CDR2 YSLEER. There are 17 residues in the CDR3. The CDR3 spells CASSQDSGLFGEGEQFF. In DNA, the CDR3 is TGCGCCAGCAGCCAAGATTCCGGCTTGTTTGGGGAGGGGGAGCAGTTCTTC.

The rearrangement links TRBV29-1 to TRBJ2-6, with D possibly TRBD1 on 6 matching bases. Trimming pared 2 bases from V and 2 bases from J, leaving 10 bases between. The CDR3 runs 15 residues. Germline lookup yields CDR1 SQVTM and CDR2 ANQGSEA. CDR3 nucleotide sequence: TGCAGCGTTGAACCCCGGGACACTGGGGCCAACGTCCTGACTTTC. It codes for CSVEPRDTGANVLTF.

The rearrangement uses TRBV5-1 and TRBJ1-1; 10 nucleotides match TRBD1. This CDR3 comprises 16 residues. Germline V gene data show CDR1 as SGHRS and CDR2 as YFSETQ. V shed 3 bases, J shed 5 bases, and the junction held 10 bases outside the gene matches. The CDR3 DNA reads TGCGCCAGCAGCTGGACTGGGACAGGGGTTAATACTGAAGCTTTCTTT. The encoded protein is CASSWTGTGVNTEAFF.

The CDR3 DNA reads TGCAGCGCTAGGACGACAGGGGGCAACGGCTACACCTTC. Its protein is CSARTTGGNGYTF. The rearrangement uses TRBV29-1 and TRBJ1-2; the match to TRBD1 covers 10 bases. Looked up from germline, CDR1 is SQVTM and CDR2 is ANQGSEA. The CDR3 is made up of 13 amino acids. The J segment lost 8 bases and the V segment lost 7 bases, leaving 10 bases of the junction unmatched.

The chain uses TRBV18 and TRBJ1-1, with 9 bases fitting TRBD1. The CDR3 has 17 amino acids. The J segment lost 5 bases and the V segment lost 1 base, leaving 11 bases of the junction unmatched. Germline CDR1 reads KGHSH; CDR2 reads LQKENI. The CDR3 sequence is CASSPLRTGGPPTEAFF. The CDR3 DNA is TGTGCCAGCTCACCACTGCGAACAGGGGGCCCCCCTACTGAAGCTTTCTTT.

The CDR3 sequence is CASRAIAGSYNEQFF. CDR3 bases: TGTGCCAGCAGAGCAATAGCGGGAAGCTACAATGAGCAGTTCTTC. This rearrangement joins TRBV2 to TRBJ2-1, with 8 bases matching TRBD2. The CDR3 is made up of 15 amino acids. Unmatched junction bases numbered 7, after V lost 6 bases and J lost 3 bases. Germline loops: CDR1 SNHLY, CDR2 FYNNEI.

The chain combines TRBV5-4 with TRBJ1-2, with no clear D. Germline-derived CDR1 and CDR2 are SGHNT and YYREEE (reference sequence). The CDR3 spans 14 residues. Trimming removed 5 bases from V and 8 bases from J, with 19 bases in between. CDR3 residues: CASRREGARPGYTF. In nucleotides, the CDR3 is TGTGCCAGCAGGCGGGAGGGAGCTCGTCCAGGCTACACCTTC.

The chain uses TRBV5-1 and TRBJ2-2; 8 positions match TRBD1. Looked up from germline, CDR1 is SGHRS and CDR2 is YFSETQ. CDR3 length equals 18 residues. The ends lost 8 bases at V and 4 bases at J; junction bases unmatched: 19. The CDR3 protein is CASYRSGGSIRGTGELFF. The CDR3 coding sequence is TGCGCCAGTTACCGCTCAGGGGGCTCTATCAGGGGCACCGGGGAGCTGTTTTTT.

The genes are TRBV7-9 and TRBJ2-7, with 15 bases aligning to TRBD2. V dropped 5 bases and J dropped 3; count of bases not matched to a gene: 11. The CDR3 is 18 amino acids. In germline, CDR1 is SEHNR, CDR2 FQNEAQ (reference sequence). As DNA, the CDR3 is TGTGCCAGCAGCGGGGGACTAGCGGGAGGCCAGACAGGCTACGAGCAGTACTTC. Its translation is CASSGGLAGGQTGYEQYF.

In this sample, this clone turned up once. Its ends do not fully match the called genes, so a read error is possible. The chain is built from TRBV7-9 and TRBJ2-6; D not certain. The CDR3 length is 16 residues. Per germline, CDR1 SEHNR and CDR2 FQNEAQ (reference sequence). The CDR3 sequence is CSSSLEVSSGANVLTF. The CDR3 nucleotides are TGTTCCAGCAGCTTAGAAGTCAGCTCTGGGGCCAACGTCCTGACTTTC. Looking up the rest from reference TRBV7-9 and TRBJ2-6 gives the full variable domain: DTGVSQNPRHKITKRGQNVTFRCDPISEHNRLYWYRQTLGQGPEFLTYFQNEAQLEKSRLLSDRFSAERPKGSFSTLEIQRTEQGDSAMYLCSSSLEVSSGANVLTFGAGSRLTVL.

This clone was counted a few times. The J gene is TRBJ2-1, the V gene TRBV2; TRBD2 agrees at 8 bases. V shed 6 bases, J shed 10 bases, and the junction held 8 bases outside the gene matches. Per the germline V gene, CDR1 is SNHLY and CDR2 is FYNNEI. There are 13 residues in the CDR3. Here the CDR3 DNA reads TGTGCCAGCAGCGGGACTAGGGTTGGAGAGCAGTTCTTC. It specifies CASSGTRVGEQFF.

The rearrangement joins TRBV27 to TRBJ2-3; 8 nucleotides agree with TRBD1. Germline CDR1 and CDR2: MNHEY and SMNVEV (reference sequence). CDR3 size: 17 residues. Trimming removed 0 bases from V and 5 bases from J; junction bases left unmatched: 10. Here the CDR3 DNA reads TGTGCCAGCAGTTTATCCTCGGACAGGGAAATTGTAGATACGCAGTATTTT. Its protein product is CASSLSSDREIVDTQYF.

The rearrangement joins TRBV10-1 to TRBJ2-1, with 7 bases identical to TRBD2. CDR1 and CDR2 from the germline V gene are WNHNN and SYGVQD (reference sequence). V lost 6 bases and J lost 7; bases outside the gene matches: 9. The CDR3 runs to 14 residues. The CDR3 reads CASSSRDYWNEQFF. CDR3 sequence (DNA): TGCGCCAGCAGCTCCCGGGACTACTGGAATGAGCAGTTCTTC.

The V and J genes are TRBV25-1 and TRBJ2-3; 7 nucleotides match TRBD1. Trimming took 3 bases from V and 2 from J; bases not matched to a gene: 14. The CDR3 totals 18 residues. CDR1 and CDR2 from the germline V gene are MGHDK and SYGVNS. CDR3 DNA: TGTGCCAGCAGTGAGGAGCCACCAGAGGGACAGCTCACAGATACGCAGTATTTT. Protein: CASSEEPPEGQLTDTQYF.

The chain couples TRBV28 to TRBJ2-5, with 10 bases fitting TRBD1. TRBJ2-7 matches the DNA end more closely, so the J call is doubtful. Per the germline V gene, CDR1 is MDHEN and CDR2 is SYDVKM. CDR3 length equals 16 residues. CDR3 nucleotide sequence: TGTGCCAGCAGTGGGACAGGGGAGGTGTTCGTGTACGAGCAGTACTTC. Its protein is CASSGTGEVFVYEQYF.

The chain carries TRBV19 and TRBJ1-2; perhaps TRBD1 as D (5 bases). Trimming cost V 6 bases and J 6 bases, with 17 bases left between them. Germline V gene sequence: CDR1 LNHDA, CDR2 SQIVND (reference sequence). The CDR3 has 14 amino acids. CDR3 nucleotides: TGTGCCAGTAGCCCCAACGCAGGGAACGATGGCTACACCTTC. Its protein is CASSPNAGNDGYTF.

The chain is built from TRBV5-4 and TRBJ2-3, with 10 nucleotides matching TRBD2. The CDR3 has 14 residues. V shed 4 bases and J 3 bases; nucleotides not matched to a gene: 2. Germline assignment: CDR1 SGHNT and CDR2 YYREEE (reference sequence). The CDR3 loop reads CASSRSGRTDTQYF. The CDR3 DNA follows: TGTGCCAGCAGCCGTAGCGGGAGGACAGATACGCAGTATTTT. The complete variable domain, with remaining parts taken from reference TRBV5-4 and TRBJ2-3, reads ETGVTQSPTHLIKTRGQQVTLRCSSQSGHNTVSWYQQALGQGPQFIFQYYREEENGRGNFPPRFSGLQFPNYSSELNVNALELDDSALYLCASSRSGRTDTQYFGPGTRLTVL.

The rearrangement joins TRBV10-1 to TRBJ2-3; 7 bases agree with TRBD2. Germline assignment: CDR1 WNHNN and CDR2 SYGVQD (reference sequence). Trimming cost V 5 bases and J 1 base; bases outside gene matches: 0. The CDR3 extends over 13 amino acids. The CDR3 DNA sequence: TGCGCCAGCAGTACTAGCGGCACAGATACGCAGTATTTT. Encoded protein: CASSTSGTDTQYF.

The chain uses TRBV5-1 and TRBJ2-2, with D maybe TRBD1 (6 bases). This CDR3 region has 16 residues. V was cut by 6 bases and J by 1 base, with 16 bases left in between. Germline assignment: CDR1 SGHRS and CDR2 YFSETQ. CDR3 coding DNA: TGCGCCAGCAATCTGGTTCCAGGGGAGAACACCGGGGAGCTGTTTTTT. It is translated as CASNLVPGENTGELFF. Supplemented by reference TRBV5-1 and TRBJ2-2, the full variable domain reads KAGVTQTPRYLIKTRGQQVTLSCSPISGHRSVSWYQQTPGQGLQFLFEYFSETQRNKGNFPGRFSGRQFSNSRSEMNVSTLELGDSALYLCASNLVPGENTGELFFGEGSRLTVL.

This clone was recorded only once. The chain joins TRBV18 to TRBJ2-7, with D possibly matching TRBD2 (6 bases). Trimming shortened V by 5 bases and J by 0 bases, and 11 bases separated the two germline ends. Germline CDR1 reads KGHSH; CDR2 reads LQKENI. This CDR3 has 14 residues. CDR3 amino acids: CASSSGLHSYEQYF. CDR3 DNA sequence: TGTGCCAGCTCAAGTGGACTACACTCCTACGAGCAGTACTTC.

CDR3 in DNA: TGTGCCAGCAAACCGGGACAGCCTGGAAACACCATATATTTT. Amino acid sequence: CASKPGQPGNTIYF. V gene TRBV28 combines with J gene TRBJ1-3, with 7 bases fitting TRBD1. This CDR3 comprises 14 residues. From germline, CDR1 is MDHEN and CDR2 SYDVKM. V dropped 7 bases and J dropped 2; count of bases not matched to a gene: 5.

The chain combines TRBV4-2 with TRBJ1-2; D remains ambiguous. Germline assignment: CDR1 LGHNA and CDR2 YNFKEQ. CDR3 length equals 16 residues. V shed 1 base and J shed 3 bases, with 15 bases lying between them. The CDR3 region has the DNA TGTGCCAGCAGCCAAGCTAGCGGAATGGTCTACTATGGCTACACCTTC. Translated: CASSQASGMVYYGYTF.

This chain connects TRBV29-1 to TRBJ1-2; D remains unclear. The CDR3 runs 11 residues. Germline V CDR1 and CDR2: SQVTM, ANQGSEA. The germline V and J ends were trimmed by 2 bases and 4 bases, with 5 bases remaining between them. DNA of the CDR3: TGCAGCGTTGAACAGGCCTATGGCTACACCTTC. Amino acid sequence: CSVEQAYGYTF.